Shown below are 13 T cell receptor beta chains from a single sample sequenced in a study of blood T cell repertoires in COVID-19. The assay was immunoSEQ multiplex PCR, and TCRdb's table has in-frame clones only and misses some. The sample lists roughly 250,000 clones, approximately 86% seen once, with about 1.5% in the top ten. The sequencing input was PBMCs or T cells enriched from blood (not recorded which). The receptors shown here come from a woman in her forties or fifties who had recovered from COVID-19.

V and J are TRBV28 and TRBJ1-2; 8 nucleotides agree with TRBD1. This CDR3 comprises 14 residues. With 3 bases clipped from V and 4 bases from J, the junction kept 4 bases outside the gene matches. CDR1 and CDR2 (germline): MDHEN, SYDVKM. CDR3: CASSLQDRVYGYTF. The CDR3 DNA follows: TGTGCCAGCAGTTTGCAGGACAGGGTCTATGGCTACACCTTC.

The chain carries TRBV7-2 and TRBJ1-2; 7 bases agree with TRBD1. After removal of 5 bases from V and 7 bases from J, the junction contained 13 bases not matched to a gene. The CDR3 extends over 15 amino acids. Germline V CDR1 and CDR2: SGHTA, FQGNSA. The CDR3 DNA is TGTGCCAGCAGCATTAGGTCAGGGGGTTCGCGTGGCTACACCTTC. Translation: CASSIRSGGSRGYTF. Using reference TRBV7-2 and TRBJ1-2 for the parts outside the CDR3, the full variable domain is GAGVSQSPSNKVTEKGKDVELRCDPISGHTALYWYRQSLGQGLEFLIYFQGNSAPDKSGLPSDRFSAERTGGSVSTLTIQRTQQEDSAVYLCASSIRSGGSRGYTFGSGTRLTVV.

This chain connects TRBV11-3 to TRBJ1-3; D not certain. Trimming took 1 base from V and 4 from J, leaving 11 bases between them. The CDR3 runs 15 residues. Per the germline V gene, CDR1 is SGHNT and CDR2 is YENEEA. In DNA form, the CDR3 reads TGTGCCAGCAGCTTAGCCGCAGAAGAAGGAAACACCATATATTTT. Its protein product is CASSLAAEEGNTIYF.

The CDR3 region has the DNA TGTGCCAGCAGTGCCGGGGGAGTCTCTGGGGCCAACGTCCTGACTTTC. Translation: CASSAGGVSGANVLTF. The V gene is TRBV2, the J gene TRBJ2-6; possibly TRBD2 for D (6 bases). Germline-derived CDR1 and CDR2 are SNHLY and FYNNEI. Trimming took 4 bases from V and 0 from J, leaving 10 bases between them. This CDR3 has 16 amino acids.

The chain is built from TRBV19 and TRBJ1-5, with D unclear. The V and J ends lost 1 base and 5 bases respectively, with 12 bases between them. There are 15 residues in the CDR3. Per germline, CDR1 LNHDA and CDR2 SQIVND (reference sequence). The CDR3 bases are TGTGCCAGTAGTATAGTCGGGGTTTTGCATCAGCCCCAGCATTTT. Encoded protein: CASSIVGVLHQPQHF.

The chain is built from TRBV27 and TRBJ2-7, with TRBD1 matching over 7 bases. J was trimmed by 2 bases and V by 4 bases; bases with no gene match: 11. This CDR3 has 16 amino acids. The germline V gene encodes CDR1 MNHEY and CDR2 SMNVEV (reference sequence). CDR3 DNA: TGTGCCAGCAGTTACTCCCGGGACAGCGTACCCTACGAGCAGTACTTC. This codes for CASSYSRDSVPYEQYF.

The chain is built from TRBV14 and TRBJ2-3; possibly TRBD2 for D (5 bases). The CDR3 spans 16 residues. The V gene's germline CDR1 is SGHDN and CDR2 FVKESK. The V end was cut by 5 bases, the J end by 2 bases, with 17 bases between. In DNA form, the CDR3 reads TGTGCCAGCAGCACCTGGGAGACCGCCCCCACAGATACGCAGTATTTT. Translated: CASSTWETAPTDTQYF.

CDR3 amino acids: CASSSRQSNTGELFF. CDR3 nucleotide sequence: TGTGCCAGCAGCAGTCGACAGAGCAACACCGGGGAGCTGTTTTTT. The chain recombines TRBV4-2 with TRBJ2-2, with a tentative D call TRBD1 (5 bases). The V end lost 5 bases, the J end lost 2 bases, and 12 bases lay between the germline ends. The germline V gene encodes CDR1 LGHNA and CDR2 YNFKEQ. CDR3 length equals 15 residues.

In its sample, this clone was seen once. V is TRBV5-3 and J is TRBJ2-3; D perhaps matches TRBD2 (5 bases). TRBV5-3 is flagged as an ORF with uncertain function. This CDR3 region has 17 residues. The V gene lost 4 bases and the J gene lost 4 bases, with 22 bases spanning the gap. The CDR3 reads CARSPLRRTANPDTQYF. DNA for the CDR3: TGTGCCAGAAGCCCGCTGCGTAGGACTGCGAACCCAGATACGCAGTATTTT.

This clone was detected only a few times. The CDR3 reads CASSLLADNTGELFF. CDR3 in DNA: TGTGCCAGCTCACTGCTAGCGGATAACACCGGGGAGCTGTTTTTT. V is TRBV18 and J is TRBJ2-2, with TRBD2 matching 7 bases. V dropped 4 bases and J dropped 2; count of bases not matched to a gene: 4. CDR3 length: 15 amino acids. From germline, CDR1 is KGHSH and CDR2 LQKENI.

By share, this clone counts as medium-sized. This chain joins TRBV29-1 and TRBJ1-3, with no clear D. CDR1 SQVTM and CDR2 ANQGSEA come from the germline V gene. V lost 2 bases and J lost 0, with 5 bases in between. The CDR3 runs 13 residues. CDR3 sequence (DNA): TGCAGCGTTGAATCAAACTCTGGAAACACCATATATTTT. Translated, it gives CSVESNSGNTIYF.

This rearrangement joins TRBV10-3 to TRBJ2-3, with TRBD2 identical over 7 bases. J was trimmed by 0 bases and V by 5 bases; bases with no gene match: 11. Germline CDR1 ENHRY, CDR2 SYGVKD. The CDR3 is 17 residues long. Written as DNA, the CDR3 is TGTGCCATCAGTCAGCGGAGACTAGCTTCAAGCACAGATACGCAGTATTTT. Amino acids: CAISQRRLASSTDTQYF.

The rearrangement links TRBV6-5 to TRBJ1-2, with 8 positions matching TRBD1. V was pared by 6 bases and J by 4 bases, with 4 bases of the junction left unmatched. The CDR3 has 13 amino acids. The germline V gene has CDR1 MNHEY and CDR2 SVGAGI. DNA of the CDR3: TGTGCCAGCAGAGGCGGACAGGGCTATGGCTACACCTTC. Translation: CASRGGQGYGYTF.